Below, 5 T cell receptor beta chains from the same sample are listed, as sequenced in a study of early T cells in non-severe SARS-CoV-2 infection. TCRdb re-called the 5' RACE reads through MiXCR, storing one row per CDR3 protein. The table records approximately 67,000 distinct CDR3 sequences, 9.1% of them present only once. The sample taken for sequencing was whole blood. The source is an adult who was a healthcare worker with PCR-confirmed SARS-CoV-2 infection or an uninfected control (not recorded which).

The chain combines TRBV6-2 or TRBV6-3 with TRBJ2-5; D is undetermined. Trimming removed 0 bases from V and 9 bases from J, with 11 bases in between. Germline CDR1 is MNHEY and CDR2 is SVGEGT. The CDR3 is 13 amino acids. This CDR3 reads CASSYSGEPSQYF. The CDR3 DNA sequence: TGTGCCAGCAGTTACTCGGGCGAACCCTCCCAGTACTTC.

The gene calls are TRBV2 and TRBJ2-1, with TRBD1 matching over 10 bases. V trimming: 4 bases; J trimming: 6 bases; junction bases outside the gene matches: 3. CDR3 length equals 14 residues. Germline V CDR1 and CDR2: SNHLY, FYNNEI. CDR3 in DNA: TGTGCCAGCAGTGGGACAGGGGGAACCAATGAGCAGTTCTTC. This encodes CASSGTGGTNEQFF.

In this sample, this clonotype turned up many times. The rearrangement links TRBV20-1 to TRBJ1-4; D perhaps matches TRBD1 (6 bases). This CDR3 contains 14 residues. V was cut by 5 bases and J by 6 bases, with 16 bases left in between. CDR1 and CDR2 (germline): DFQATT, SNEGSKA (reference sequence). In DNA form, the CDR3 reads TGCAGTGCTGGGGCTGGGGGCGCGGATGAAAAACTGTTTTTT. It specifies CSAGAGGADEKLFF.

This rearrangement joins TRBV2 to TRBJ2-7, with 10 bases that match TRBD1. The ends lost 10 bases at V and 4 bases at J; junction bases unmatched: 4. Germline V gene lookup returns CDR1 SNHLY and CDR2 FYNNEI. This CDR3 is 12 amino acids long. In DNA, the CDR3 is TGTGCCACCAGGGACAGGGGATACGAGCAGTACTTC. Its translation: CATRDRGYEQYF.

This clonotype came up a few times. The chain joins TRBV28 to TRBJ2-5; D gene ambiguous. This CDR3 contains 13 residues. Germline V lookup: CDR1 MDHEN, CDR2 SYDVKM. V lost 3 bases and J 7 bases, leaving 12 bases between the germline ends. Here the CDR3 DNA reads TGTGCCAGCAGTTTGCCAAGCCGAGGGACCCAGTACTTC. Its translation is CASSLPSRGTQYF.